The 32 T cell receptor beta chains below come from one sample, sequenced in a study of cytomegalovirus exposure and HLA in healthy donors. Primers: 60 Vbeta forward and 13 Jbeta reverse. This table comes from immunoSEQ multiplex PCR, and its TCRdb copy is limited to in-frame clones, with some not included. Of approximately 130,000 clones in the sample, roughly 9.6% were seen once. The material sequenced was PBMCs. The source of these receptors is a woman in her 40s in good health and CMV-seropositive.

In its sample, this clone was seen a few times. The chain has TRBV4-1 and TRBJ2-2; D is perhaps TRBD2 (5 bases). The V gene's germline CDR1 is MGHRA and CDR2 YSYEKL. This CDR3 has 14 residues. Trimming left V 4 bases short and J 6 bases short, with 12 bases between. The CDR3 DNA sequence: TGCGCCAGCAGCCCGACTATAATGGCCGGGGAGCTGTTTTTT. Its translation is CASSPTIMAGELFF.

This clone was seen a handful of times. Written as DNA, the CDR3 is TGTGCCATCAGTGGGGCCGGGGGGTGGTACAATGAGCAGTTCTTC. This encodes CAISGAGGWYNEQFF. The J gene is TRBJ2-1, the V gene TRBV10-3; 7 nucleotides agree with TRBD2. From germline, CDR1 is ENHRY and CDR2 SYGVKD. V lost 4 bases to trimming and J lost 4 bases; unmatched junction nucleotides: 7. There are 15 residues in the CDR3.

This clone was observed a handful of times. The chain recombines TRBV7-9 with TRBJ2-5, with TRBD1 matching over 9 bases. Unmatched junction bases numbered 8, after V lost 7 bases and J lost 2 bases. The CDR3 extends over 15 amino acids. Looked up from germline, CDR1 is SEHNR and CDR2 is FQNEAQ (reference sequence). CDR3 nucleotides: TGTGCCAGCACCCCAGACAGGGGGTGGCAAGAGACCCAGTACTTC. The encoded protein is CASTPDRGWQETQYF.

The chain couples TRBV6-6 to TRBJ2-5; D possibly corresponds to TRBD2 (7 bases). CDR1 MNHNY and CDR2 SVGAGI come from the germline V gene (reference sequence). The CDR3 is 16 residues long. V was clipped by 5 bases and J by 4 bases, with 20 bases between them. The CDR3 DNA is TGTGCCAGCAGTAATGGGGGGGCTTTAGGGGGAGAGACCCAGTACTTC. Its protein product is CASSNGGALGGETQYF.

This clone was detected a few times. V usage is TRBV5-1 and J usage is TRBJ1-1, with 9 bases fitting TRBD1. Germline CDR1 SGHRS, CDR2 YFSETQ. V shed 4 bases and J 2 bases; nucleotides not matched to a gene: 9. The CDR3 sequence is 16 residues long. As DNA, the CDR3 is TGCGCCAGCAGCCTCACTCCGGGACAGGGAAACACTGAAGCTTTCTTT. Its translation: CASSLTPGQGNTEAFF.

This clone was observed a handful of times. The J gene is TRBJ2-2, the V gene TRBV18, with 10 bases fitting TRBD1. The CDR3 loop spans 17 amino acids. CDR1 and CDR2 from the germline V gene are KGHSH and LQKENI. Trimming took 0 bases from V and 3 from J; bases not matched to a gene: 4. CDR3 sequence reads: CASSPPGTGAHTGELFF. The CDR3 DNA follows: TGTGCCAGCTCACCACCCGGGACAGGGGCACACACCGGGGAGCTGTTTTTT.

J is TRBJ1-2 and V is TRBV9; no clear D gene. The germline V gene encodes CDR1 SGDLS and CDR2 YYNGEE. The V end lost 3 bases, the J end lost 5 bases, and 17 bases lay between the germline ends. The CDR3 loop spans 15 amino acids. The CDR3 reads CASSAGERVRYGYTF. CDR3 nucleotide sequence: TGTGCCAGCAGCGCAGGTGAGAGGGTCCGGTATGGCTACACCTTC.

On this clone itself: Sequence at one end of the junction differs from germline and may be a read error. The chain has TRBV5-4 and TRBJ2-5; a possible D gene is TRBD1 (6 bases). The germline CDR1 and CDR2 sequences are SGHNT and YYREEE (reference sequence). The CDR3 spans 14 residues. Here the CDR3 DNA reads TGTGCCAGCAGCTCCGGGGACAACCAAAAGACCCAGTACTTC. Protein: CASSSGDNQKTQYF.

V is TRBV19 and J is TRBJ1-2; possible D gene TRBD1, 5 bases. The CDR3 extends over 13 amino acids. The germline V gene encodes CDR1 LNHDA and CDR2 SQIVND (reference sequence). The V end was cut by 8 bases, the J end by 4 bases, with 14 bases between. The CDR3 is CASAVGGGYGYTF. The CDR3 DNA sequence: TGTGCCAGTGCCGTGGGGGGGGGCTATGGCTACACCTTC.

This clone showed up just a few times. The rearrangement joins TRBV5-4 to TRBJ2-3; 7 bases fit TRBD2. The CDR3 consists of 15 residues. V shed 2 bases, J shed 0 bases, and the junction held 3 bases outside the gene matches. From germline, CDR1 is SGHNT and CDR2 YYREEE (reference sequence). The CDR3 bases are TGTGCCAGCAGCTTCGGGGGGATTAGCACAGATACGCAGTATTTT. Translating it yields CASSFGGISTDTQYF.

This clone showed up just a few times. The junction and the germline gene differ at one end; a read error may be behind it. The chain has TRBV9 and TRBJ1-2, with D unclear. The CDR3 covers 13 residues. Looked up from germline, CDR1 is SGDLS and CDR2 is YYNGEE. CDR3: CASSAAVDYGYTF. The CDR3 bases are TGTGCCAGCAGCGCGGCGGTGGACTATGGCTACACCTTT.

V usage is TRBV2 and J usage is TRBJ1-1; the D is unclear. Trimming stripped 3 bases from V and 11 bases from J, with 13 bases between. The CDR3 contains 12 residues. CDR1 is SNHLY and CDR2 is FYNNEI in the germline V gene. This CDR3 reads CASSELRVRAFF. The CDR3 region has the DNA TGTGCCAGCAGTGAGTTGAGGGTACGGGCTTTCTTT.

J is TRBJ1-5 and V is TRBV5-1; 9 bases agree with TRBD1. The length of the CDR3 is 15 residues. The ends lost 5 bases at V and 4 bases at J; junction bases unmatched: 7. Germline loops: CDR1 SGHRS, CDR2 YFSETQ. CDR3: CASRTGTGKNQPQHF. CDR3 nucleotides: TGCGCCAGCAGAACCGGGACAGGGAAAAATCAGCCCCAGCATTTT.

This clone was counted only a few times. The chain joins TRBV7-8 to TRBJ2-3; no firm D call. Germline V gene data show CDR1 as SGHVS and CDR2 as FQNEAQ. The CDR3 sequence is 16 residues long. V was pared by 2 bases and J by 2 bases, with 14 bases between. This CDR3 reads CASSLRSPANTDTQYF. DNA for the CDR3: TGTGCCAGCAGCTTAAGGTCCCCAGCGAACACAGATACGCAGTATTTT.

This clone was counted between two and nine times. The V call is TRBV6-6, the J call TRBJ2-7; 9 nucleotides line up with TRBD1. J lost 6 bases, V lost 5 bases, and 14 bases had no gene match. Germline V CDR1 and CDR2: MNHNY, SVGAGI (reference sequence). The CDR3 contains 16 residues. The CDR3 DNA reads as TGTGCCAGCAGTACCACCGGAACAGGGGGCCTGAGCGAGCAGTACTTC. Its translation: CASSTTGTGGLSEQYF.

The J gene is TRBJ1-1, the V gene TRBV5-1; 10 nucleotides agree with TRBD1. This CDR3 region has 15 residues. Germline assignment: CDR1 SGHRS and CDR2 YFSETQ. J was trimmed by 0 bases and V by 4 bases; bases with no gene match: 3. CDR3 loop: CASSPGTGVNTEAFF. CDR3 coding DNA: TGCGCCAGCAGCCCGGGGACAGGGGTGAACACTGAAGCTTTCTTT.

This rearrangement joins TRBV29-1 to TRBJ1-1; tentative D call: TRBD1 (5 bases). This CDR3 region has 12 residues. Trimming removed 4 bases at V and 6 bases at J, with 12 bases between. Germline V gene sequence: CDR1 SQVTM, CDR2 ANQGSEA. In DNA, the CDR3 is TGCAGCGTTGGGGCAGGGATGCCTGAAGCTTTCTTT. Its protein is CSVGAGMPEAFF.

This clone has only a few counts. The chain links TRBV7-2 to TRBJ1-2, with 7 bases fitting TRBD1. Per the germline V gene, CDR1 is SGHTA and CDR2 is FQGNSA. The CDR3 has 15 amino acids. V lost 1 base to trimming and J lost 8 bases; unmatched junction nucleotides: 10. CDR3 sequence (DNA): TGTGCCAGCAGCTTAGAGGGACAGAGAAATAGAGGCTACACCTTC. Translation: CASSLEGQRNRGYTF.

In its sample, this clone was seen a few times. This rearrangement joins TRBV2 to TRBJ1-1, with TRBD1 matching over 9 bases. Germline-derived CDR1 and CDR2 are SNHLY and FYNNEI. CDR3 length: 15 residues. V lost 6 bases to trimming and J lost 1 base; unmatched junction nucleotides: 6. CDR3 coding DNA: TGTGCCAGCAGCCTACAGGGGGCCGGGAACACTGAAGCTTTCTTT. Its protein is CASSLQGAGNTEAFF.

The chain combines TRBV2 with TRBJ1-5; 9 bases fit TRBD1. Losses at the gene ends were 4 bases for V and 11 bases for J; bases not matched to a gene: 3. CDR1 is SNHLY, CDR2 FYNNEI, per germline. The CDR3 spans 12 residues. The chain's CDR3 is CASSVTGGAQHF. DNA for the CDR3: TGTGCCAGCAGTGTTACAGGGGGCGCCCAGCATTTT. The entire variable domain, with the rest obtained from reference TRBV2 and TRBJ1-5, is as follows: EPEVTQTPSHQVTQMGQEVILRCVPISNHLYFYWYRQILGQKVEFLVSFYNNEISEKSEIFDDQFSVERPDGSNFTLKIRSTKLEDSAMYFCASSVTGGAQHFGDGTRLSIL.

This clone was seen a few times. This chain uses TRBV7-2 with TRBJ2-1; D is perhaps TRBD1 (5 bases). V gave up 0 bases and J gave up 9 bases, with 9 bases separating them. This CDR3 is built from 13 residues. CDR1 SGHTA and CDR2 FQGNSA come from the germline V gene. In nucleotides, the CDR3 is TGTGCCAGCAGCTTAGCAGGGGTCGGTGAGCAGTTCTTC. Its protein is CASSLAGVGEQFF.

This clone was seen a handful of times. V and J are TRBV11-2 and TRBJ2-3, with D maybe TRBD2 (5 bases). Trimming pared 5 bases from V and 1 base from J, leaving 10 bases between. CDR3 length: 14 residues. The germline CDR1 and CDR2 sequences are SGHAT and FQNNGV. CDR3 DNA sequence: TGTGCCAGCAGCCCCTCCGGGGGCACAGATACGCAGTATTTT. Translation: CASSPSGGTDTQYF.

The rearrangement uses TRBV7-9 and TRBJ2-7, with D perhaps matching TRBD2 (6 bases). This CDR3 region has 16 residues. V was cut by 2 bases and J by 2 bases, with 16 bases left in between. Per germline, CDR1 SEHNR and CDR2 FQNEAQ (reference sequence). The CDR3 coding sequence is TGTGCCAGCAGCTTACATTATCCAGCGGGCACCTACGAGCAGTACTTC. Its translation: CASSLHYPAGTYEQYF.

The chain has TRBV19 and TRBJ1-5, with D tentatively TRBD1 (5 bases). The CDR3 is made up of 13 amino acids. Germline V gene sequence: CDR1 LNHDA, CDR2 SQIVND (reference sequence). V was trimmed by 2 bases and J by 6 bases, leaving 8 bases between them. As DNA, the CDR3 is TGTGCCAGTAGTATATGGGGCGGTCAGCCCCAGCATTTT. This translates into CASSIWGGQPQHF.

This chain's CDR3 is CASSLAGQGYSTLHF. The CDR3 nucleotides are TGCGCCAGCAGCTTGGCCGGGCAGGGATACTCAACCCTCCACTTT. The chain links TRBV5-1 to TRBJ1-6; possibly TRBD1 for D (5 bases). The V end lost 0 bases, the J end lost 14 bases, and 18 bases lay between the germline ends. CDR3 length: 15 residues. Germline CDR1 is SGHRS and CDR2 is YFSETQ.

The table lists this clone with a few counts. CDR3 sequence: CSARRGYEQYF. DNA for the CDR3: TGCAGTGCCCGGAGGGGTTACGAGCAGTACTTC. This chain links TRBV20-1 with TRBJ2-7; TRBD2 is a possible D gene (6 bases). Trimming took 6 bases from V and 4 from J, leaving 10 bases between them. The CDR3 is 11 amino acids. Germline CDR1 and CDR2: DFQATT and SNEGSKA (reference sequence).

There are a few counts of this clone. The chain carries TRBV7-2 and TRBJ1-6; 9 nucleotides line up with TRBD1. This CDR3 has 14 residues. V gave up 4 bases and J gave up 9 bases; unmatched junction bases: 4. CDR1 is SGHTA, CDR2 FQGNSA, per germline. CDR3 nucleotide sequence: TGTGCCAGCAGCTCGGACAGGGGTCGTTCACCCCTCCACTTT. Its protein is CASSSDRGRSPLHF.

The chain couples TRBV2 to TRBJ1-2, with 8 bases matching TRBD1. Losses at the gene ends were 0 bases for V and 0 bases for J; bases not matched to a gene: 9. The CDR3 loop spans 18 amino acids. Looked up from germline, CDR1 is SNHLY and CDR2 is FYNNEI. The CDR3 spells CASSEASAGGSSNYGYTF. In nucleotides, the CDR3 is TGTGCCAGCAGTGAAGCGTCGGCAGGGGGCTCTTCTAACTATGGCTACACCTTC.

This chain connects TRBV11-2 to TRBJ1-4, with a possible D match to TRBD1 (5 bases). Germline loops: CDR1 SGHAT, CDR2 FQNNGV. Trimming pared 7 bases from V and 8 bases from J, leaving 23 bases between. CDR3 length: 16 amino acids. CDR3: CASMKGSDTGWEKLFF. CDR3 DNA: TGTGCCAGCATGAAGGGGTCTGACACTGGATGGGAAAAACTGTTTTTT.

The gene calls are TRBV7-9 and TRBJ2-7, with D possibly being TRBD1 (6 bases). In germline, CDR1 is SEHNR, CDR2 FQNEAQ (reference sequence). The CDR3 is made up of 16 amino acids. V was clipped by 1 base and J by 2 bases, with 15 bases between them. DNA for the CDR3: TGTGCCAGCAGCTTAGAGGCAGGGGTGAGACCCTACGAGCAGTACTTC. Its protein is CASSLEAGVRPYEQYF.

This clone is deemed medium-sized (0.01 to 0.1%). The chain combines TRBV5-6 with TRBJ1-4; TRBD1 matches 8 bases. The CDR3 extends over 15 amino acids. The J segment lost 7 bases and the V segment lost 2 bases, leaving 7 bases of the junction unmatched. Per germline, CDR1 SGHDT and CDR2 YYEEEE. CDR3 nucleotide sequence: TGTGCCAGCAGCTTTGGACAGGGTGGGAGTGAAAAACTGTTTTTT. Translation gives CASSFGQGGSEKLFF.

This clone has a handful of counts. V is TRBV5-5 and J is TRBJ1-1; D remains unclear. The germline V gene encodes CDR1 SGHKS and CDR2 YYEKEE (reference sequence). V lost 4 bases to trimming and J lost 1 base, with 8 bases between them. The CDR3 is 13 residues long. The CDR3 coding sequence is TGTGCCAGCAGCCTTGGGAGGAACACTGAAGCTTTCTTT. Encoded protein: CASSLGRNTEAFF.